This T cell receptor beta chain was found in a study of response to subunit inactivated influenza vaccine. Germline CDR1 reads LNHNV; CDR2 reads YYDKDF (reference sequence). The CDR3 loop spans 14 amino acids. The ends were cut back, 1 base at V and 4 bases at J, with 10 bases in the middle. TCRdb recomputed calls from the RT-PCR reads with MiXCR, one row per CDR3 protein. The data hold about 620,000 distinct CDR3 sequences, with roughly 10% observed a single time. This clonotype was counted a few times. Another study also made use of these data, one on T cells expressing NK-cell markers. As that report states: With UMIs, 5'RACE template switching was used to make TCR beta cDNA. Repertoire data for TCR beta were derived from sorted T cells (CD3+CD56+NKG2C+, CD3+CD56+NKG2C- and CD3+CD56-NKG2C+). The CD3+CD56-NKG2C+ fraction of a handful of donors was also led by these clonotypes.

The source is a man aged 50 to 60 who received an inactivated influenza vaccine. J is TRBJ2-5 and V is TRBV15; D might be TRBD1 or TRBD2, each matching 6 bases. The sequenced sample was PBMCs from blood, obtained on the day of vaccination. CDR3: CATSRVRGRETQYF. CDR3 DNA: TGTGCCACCAGCAGAGTCCGGGGGCGAGAGACCCAGTACTTC.